This TCR beta chain stems from a study of blood T cell repertoires in COVID-19. Overall study: The samples span acute and convalescent COVID-19 from the United States, Italy and Spain. Sources were T cells, B-cell-depleted T cells, or PBMCs; the material itself was cDNA or gDNA.

The authors' processing: For nucleated cells, counts were estimated from reference gene primer amplification. Data came from immunoSEQ multiplex PCR; TCRdb stores just in-frame clones and leaves some out. V and J calls and clone size are as listed in that table; D and trimming were resolved from the DNA. This table holds about 150,000 clones, around 89% found once. The V segment lost 1 base and the J segment 6 bases; nucleotides outside the gene matches: 8. The length of the CDR3 is 15 residues. Germline-derived CDR1 and CDR2 are SGHDT and YYEEEE. The genes are TRBV5-6 and TRBJ2-3; 7 bases are a match to TRBD2. Input material: peripheral blood. The TCR sequence derives from a woman in her 40s with acute or convalescent COVID-19. The CDR3 loop is CASSLTSDGSDTQYF. The CDR3 DNA is TGTGCCAGCAGCTTGACTAGCGATGGTTCGGATACGCAGTATTTT.